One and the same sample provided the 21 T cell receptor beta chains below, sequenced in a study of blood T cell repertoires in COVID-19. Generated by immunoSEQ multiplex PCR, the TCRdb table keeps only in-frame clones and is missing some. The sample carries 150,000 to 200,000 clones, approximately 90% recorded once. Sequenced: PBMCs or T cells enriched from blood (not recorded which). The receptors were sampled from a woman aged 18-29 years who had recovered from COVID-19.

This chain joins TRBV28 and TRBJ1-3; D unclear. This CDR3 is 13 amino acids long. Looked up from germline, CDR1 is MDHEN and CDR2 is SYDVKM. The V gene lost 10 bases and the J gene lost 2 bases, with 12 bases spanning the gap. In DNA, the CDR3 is TGTGCCACTAAAAGTCAGGCTGGAAACACCATATATTTT. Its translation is CATKSQAGNTIYF. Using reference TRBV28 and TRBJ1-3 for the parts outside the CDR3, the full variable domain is DVKVTQSSRYLVKRTGEKVFLECVQDMDHENMFWYRQDPGLGLRLIYFSYDVKMKEKGDIPEGYSVSREKKERFSLILESASTNQTSMYLCATKSQAGNTIYFGEGSWLTVV.

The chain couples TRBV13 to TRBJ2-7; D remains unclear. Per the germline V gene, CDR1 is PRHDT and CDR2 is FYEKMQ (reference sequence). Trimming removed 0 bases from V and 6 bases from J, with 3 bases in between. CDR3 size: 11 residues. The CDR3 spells CASSLGAEQYF. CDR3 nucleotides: TGTGCCAGCAGCTTAGGGGCCGAGCAGTACTTC.

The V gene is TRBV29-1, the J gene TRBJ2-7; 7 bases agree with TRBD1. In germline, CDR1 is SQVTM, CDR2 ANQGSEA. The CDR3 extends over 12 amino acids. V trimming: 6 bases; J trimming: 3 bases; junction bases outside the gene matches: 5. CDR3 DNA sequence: TGCAGCGTCGGGACAGCCTACTACGAGCAGTACTTC. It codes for CSVGTAYYEQYF.

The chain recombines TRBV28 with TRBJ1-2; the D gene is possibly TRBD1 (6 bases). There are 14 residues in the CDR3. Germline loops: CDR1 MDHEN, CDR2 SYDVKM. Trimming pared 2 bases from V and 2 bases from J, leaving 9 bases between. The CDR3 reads CASSLGQSNYGYTF. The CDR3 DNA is TGTGCCAGCAGTTTAGGACAGAGCAACTATGGCTACACCTTC.

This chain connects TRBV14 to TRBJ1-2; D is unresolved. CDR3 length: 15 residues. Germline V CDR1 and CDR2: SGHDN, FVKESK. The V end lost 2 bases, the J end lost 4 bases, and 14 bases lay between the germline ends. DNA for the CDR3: TGTGCCAGCAGCCAACTAACTAGGGATGTCTATGGCTACACCTTC. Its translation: CASSQLTRDVYGYTF.

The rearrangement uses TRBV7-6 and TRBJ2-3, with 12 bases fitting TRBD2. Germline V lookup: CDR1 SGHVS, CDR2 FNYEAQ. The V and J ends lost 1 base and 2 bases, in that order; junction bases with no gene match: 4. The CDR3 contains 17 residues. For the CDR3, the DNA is TGTGCCAGCAGCTTAGGGACTAGCGGGACTCACACAGATACGCAGTATTTT. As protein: CASSLGTSGTHTDTQYF.

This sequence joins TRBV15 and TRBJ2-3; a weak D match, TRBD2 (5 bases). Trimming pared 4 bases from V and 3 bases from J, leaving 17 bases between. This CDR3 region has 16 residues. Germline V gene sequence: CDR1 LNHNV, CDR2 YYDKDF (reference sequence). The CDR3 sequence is CATSTIRGSSTDTQYF. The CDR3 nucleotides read TGTGCCACCAGCACGATTAGAGGGAGTTCGACAGATACGCAGTATTTT.

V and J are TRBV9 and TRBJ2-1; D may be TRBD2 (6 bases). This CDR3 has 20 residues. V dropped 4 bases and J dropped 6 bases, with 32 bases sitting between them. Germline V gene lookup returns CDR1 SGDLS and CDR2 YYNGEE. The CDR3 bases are TGTGCCAGCAGCACTACCCCCTCTGGACTAAGCCTGCAACGAGTCAATGAGCAGTTCTTC. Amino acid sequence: CASSTTPSGLSLQRVNEQFF.

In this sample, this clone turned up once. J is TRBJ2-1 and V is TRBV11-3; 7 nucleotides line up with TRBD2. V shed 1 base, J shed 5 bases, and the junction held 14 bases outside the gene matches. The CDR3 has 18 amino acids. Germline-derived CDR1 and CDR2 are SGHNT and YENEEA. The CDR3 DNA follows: TGTGCCAGCAGCTTAGTAGGTGGGAGGGCCCTCAACCACAATGAGCAGTTCTTC. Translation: CASSLVGGRALNHNEQFF. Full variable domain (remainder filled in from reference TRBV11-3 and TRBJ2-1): EAGVVQSPRYKIIEKKQPVAFWCNPISGHNTLYWYLQNLGQGPELLIRYENEEAVDDSQLPKDRFSAERLKGVDSTLKIQPAELGDSAVYLCASSLVGGRALNHNEQFFGPGTRLTVL.

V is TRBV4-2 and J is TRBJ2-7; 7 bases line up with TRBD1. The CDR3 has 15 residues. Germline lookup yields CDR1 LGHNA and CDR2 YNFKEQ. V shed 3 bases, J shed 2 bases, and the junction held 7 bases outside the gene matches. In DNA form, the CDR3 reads TGTGCCAGCAGCCAGAGACAGGGAGATCCCTACGAGCAGTACTTC. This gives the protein CASSQRQGDPYEQYF.

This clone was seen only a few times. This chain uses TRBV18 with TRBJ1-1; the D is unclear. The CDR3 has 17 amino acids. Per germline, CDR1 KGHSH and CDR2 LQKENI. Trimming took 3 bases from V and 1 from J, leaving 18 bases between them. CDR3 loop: CASSPQSQYISNTEAFF. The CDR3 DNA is TGTGCCAGCTCACCTCAATCACAGTACATTTCGAACACTGAAGCTTTCTTT.

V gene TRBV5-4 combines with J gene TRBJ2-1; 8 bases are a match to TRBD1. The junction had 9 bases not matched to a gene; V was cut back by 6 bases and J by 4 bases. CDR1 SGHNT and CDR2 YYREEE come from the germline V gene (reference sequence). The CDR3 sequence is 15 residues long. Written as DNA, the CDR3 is TGTGCCAGCACCCCGGGCAGGGGGCTTTACAATGAGCAGTTCTTC. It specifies CASTPGRGLYNEQFF.

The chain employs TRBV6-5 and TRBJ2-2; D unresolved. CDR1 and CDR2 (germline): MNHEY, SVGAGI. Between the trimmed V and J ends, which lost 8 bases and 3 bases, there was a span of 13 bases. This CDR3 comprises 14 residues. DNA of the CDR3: TGTGCCAGCCGCCGAGAGTCCTACACCGGGGAGCTGTTTTTT. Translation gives CASRRESYTGELFF.

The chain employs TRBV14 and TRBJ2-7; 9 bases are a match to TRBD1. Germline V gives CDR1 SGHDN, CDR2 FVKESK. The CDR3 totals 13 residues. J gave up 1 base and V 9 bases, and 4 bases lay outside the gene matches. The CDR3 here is CASGTGISYEQYF. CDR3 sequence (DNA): TGTGCCAGTGGGACAGGGATTTCCTACGAGCAGTACTTC.

The CDR3 reads CASSVESAYTEAFF. The CDR3 coding sequence is TGTGCCAGCAGCGTAGAGAGCGCGTATACTGAAGCTTTCTTT. J is TRBJ1-1 and V is TRBV9, with D uncertain. The V end was cut by 0 bases, the J end by 5 bases, with 11 bases between. This CDR3 has 14 amino acids. In germline, CDR1 is SGDLS, CDR2 YYNGEE.

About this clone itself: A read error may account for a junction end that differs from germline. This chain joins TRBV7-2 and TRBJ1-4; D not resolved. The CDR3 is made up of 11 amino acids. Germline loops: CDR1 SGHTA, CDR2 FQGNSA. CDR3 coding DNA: TGTGCCAGCAGCCCGGGGAGGAACCGGCCATTT. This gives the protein CASSPGRNRPF.

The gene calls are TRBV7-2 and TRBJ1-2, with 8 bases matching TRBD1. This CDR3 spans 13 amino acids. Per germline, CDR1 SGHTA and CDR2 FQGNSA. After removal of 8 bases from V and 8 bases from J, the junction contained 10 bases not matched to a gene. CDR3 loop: CASRLQGAGGYTF. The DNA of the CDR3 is TGTGCCAGCCGCCTTCAGGGGGCCGGCGGCTACACCTTC.

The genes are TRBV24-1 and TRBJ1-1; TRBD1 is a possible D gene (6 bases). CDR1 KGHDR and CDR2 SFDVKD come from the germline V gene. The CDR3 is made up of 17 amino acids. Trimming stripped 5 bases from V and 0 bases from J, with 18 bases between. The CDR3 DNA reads TGTGCCACCAGTGCACTCCCTCCCGGACAGATGAACACTGAAGCTTTCTTT. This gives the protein CATSALPPGQMNTEAFF.

CDR3: CASSSPSKSSYNSPLHF. The DNA for the CDR3 is TGTGCCAGCAGCTCTCCTTCGAAGAGCTCCTATAATTCACCCCTCCACTTT. V usage is TRBV27 and J usage is TRBJ1-6; D remains unclear. CDR3 length: 17 residues. Germline CDR1 reads MNHEY; CDR2 reads SMNVEV (reference sequence). The V and J ends lost 6 bases and 0 bases respectively, with 15 bases between them.

CDR3 region: CASSPSSSGSPNTGELFF. Here the CDR3 DNA reads TGTGCCAGCTCACCATCGTCTAGCGGGAGCCCGAACACCGGGGAGCTGTTTTTT. The chain joins TRBV18 to TRBJ2-2, with 10 bases lining up with TRBD2. This CDR3 has 18 residues. The germline V gene encodes CDR1 KGHSH and CDR2 LQKENI. With 2 bases clipped from V and 0 bases from J, the junction kept 6 bases outside the gene matches.

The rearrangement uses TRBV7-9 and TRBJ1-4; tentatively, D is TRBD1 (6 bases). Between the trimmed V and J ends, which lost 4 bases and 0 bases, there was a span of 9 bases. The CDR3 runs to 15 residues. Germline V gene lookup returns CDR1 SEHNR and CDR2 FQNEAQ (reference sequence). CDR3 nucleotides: TGTGCCAGCAGCTCCGAGGGGGCAACTAATGAAAAACTGTTTTTT. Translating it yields CASSSEGATNEKLFF.